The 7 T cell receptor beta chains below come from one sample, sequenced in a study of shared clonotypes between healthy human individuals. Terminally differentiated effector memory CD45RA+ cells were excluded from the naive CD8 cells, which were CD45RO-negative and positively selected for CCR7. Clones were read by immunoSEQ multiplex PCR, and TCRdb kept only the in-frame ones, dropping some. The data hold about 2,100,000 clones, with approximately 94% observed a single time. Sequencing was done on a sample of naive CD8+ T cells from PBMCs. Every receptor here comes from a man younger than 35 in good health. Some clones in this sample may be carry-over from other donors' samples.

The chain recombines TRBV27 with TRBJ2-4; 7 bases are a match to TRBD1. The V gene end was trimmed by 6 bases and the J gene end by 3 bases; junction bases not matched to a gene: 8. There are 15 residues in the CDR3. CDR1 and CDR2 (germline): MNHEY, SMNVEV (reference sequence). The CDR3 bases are TGTGCCAGCAGCCTGACAGGGAGAGGCAAAAACATTCAGTACTTC. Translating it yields CASSLTGRGKNIQYF.

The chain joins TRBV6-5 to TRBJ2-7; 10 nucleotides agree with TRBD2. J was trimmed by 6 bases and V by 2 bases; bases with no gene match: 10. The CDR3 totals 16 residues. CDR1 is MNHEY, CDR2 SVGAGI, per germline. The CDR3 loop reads CASSYNSGLARGEQYF. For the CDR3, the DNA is TGTGCCAGCAGTTACAATTCGGGACTAGCGAGGGGCGAGCAGTACTTC.

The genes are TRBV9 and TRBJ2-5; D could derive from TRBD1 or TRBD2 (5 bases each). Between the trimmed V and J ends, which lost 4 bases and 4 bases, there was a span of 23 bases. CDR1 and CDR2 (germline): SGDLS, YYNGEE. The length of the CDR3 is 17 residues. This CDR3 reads CASSFRPDRDRLETQYF. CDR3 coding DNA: TGTGCCAGCAGCTTTCGCCCCGACCGGGACCGACTAGAGACCCAGTACTTC.

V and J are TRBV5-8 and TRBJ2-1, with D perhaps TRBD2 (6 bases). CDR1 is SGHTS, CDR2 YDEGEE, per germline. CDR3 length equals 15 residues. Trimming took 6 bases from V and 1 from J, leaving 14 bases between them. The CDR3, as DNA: TGTGCCAGCAAAAGGGGACTGACATCCTACAATGAGCAGTTCTTC. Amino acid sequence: CASKRGLTSYNEQFF.

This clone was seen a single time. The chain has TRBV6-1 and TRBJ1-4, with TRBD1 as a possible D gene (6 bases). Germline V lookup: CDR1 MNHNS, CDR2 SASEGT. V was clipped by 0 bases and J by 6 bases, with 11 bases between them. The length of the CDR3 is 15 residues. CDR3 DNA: TGTGCCAGCAGTGAAGCCGACAGGCCGTATGAAAAACTGTTTTTT. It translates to CASSEADRPYEKLFF.

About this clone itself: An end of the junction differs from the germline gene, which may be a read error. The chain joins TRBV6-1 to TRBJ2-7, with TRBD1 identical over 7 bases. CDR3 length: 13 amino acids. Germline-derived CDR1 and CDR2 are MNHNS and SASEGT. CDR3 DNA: TGTGCCAGCAGTGGGCCGGGACAGAATCAAATGTTCTTC. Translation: CASSGPGQNQMFF.

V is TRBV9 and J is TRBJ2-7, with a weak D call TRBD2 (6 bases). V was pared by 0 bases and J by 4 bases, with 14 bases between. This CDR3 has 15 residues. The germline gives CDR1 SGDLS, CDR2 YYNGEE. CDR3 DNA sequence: TGTGCCAGCAGCGTAGGGAGCGGGCCAGCGTACGAGCAGTACTTC. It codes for CASSVGSGPAYEQYF.